The clone carrying this T cell receptor (beta chain) turned up a few times. What it recognizes is unknown. The CDR3 runs to 14 residues. Trimming took off 5 bases at V and 1 base at J, with 11 bases between the two ends. Germline V CDR1 and CDR2: SGHTA, FQGNSA. Points from the study as a whole: Tumor memory CD4+ T cell TCR gene usage was found to cluster with blood and lymph node memory CD4+ cells and with lymph node naive CD4+ cells.

Each CDR3 protein gets one entry after TCRdb re-called the 5' RACE reads with MiXCR. This repertoire shows roughly 52,000 distinct CDR3 sequences, roughly 18% found once; its top ten account for around 2.3%. Sequenced material: naive CD4+ T cells sorted from blood. The subset: naive CD4+ T cells, CD4+CD45RA+CD25-. The chain combines TRBV7-2 with TRBJ1-1; no definite D call. This TCR was sampled from a female donor with breast cancer. In nucleotides, the CDR3 is TGTGCCAGCAGCCCTAGCCCGACGAACACTGAAGCTTTCTTT. Translating it yields CASSPSPTNTEAFF.